A single T cell receptor (beta chain) is shown here with its context. The data are from a study of control samples from healthy donors and cancer patients. TCRdb's table, derived via immunoSEQ multiplex PCR, lists solely in-frame clones and lacks some. The table has 40,000 to 50,000 clones, around four fifths seen once. J lost 3 bases, V lost 4 bases, and 10 bases had no gene match. There are 15 residues in the CDR3. The germline V gene has CDR1 SGHKS and CDR2 YYEKEE (reference sequence). The sequenced sample consisted of blood. The TCR comes from a man aged 60-69 years in good health. V gene TRBV5-5 combines with J gene TRBJ2-7; TRBD1 matches at 7 bases. Here the CDR3 reads CASSLGPTGNYEQYF. The DNA of the CDR3 is TGTGCCAGCAGCCTGGGGCCGACAGGGAACTACGAGCAGTACTTC.